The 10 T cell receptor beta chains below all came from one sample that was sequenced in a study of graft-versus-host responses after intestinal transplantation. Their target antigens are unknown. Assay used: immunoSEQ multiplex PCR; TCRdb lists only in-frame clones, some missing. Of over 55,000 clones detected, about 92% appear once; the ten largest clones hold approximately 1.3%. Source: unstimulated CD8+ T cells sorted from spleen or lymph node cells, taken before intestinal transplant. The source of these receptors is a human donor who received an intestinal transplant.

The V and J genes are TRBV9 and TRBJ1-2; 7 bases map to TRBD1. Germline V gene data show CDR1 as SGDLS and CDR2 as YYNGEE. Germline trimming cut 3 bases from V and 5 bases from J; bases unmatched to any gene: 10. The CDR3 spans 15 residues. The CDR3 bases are TGTGCCAGCAGCGCATCATCCGGGACAGCGTATGGCTACACCTTC. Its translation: CASSASSGTAYGYTF. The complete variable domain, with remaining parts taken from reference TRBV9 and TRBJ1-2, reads DSGVTQTPKHLITATGQRVTLRCSPRSGDLSVYWYQQSLDQGLQFLIQYYNGEERAKGNILERFSAQQFPDLHSELNLSSLELGDSALYFCASSASSGTAYGYTFGSGTRLTVV.

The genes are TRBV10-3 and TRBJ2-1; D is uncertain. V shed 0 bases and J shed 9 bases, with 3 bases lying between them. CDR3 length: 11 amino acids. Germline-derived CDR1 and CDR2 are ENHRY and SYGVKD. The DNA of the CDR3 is TGTGCCATCAGTGAGTCGGCTGAGCAGTTCTTC. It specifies CAISESAEQFF.

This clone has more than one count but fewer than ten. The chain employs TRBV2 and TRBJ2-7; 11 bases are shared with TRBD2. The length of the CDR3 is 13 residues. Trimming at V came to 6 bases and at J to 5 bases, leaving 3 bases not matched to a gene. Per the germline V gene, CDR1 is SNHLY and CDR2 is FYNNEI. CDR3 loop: CASSPTSGDEQYF. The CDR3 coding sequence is TGTGCCAGCAGCCCGACTAGCGGGGACGAGCAGTACTTC.

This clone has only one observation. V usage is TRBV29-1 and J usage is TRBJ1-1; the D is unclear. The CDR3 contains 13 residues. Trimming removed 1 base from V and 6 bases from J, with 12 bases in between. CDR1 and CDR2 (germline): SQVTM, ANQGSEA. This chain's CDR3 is CSVEGEGLSEAFF. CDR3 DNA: TGCAGCGTTGAAGGCGAGGGTCTATCTGAAGCTTTCTTT.

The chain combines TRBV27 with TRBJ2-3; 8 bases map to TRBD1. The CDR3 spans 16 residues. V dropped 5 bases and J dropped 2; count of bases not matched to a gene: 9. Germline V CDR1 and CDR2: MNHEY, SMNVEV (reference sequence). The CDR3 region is CASSDPLTGATDTQYF. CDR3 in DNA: TGTGCCAGCAGTGACCCGTTGACAGGGGCCACAGATACGCAGTATTTT.

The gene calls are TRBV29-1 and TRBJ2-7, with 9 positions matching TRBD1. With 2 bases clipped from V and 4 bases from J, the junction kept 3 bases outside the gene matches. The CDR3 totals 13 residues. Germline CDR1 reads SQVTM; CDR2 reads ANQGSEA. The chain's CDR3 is CSVELTGGYEQYF. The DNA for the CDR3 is TGCAGCGTTGAATTGACAGGGGGTTACGAGCAGTACTTC.

The CDR3 loop reads CASSVASQRDDNEQFF. DNA for the CDR3: TGTGCCAGCAGCGTAGCGTCCCAGCGGGACGACAATGAGCAGTTCTTC. This chain joins TRBV9 and TRBJ2-1; 7 bases map to TRBD2. The CDR3 has 16 amino acids. The germline V gene encodes CDR1 SGDLS and CDR2 YYNGEE. V was clipped by 0 bases and J by 5 bases; unmatched bases: 8. Supplemented by reference TRBV9 and TRBJ2-1, the full variable domain reads DSGVTQTPKHLITATGQRVTLRCSPRSGDLSVYWYQQSLDQGLQFLIQYYNGEERAKGNILERFSAQQFPDLHSELNLSSLELGDSALYFCASSVASQRDDNEQFFGPGTRLTVL.

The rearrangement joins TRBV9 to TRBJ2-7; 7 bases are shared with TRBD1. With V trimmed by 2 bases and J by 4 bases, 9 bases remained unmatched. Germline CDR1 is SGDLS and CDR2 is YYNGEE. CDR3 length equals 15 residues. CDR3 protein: CASSVSPGTEYEQYF. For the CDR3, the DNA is TGTGCCAGCAGCGTCTCCCCCGGGACAGAGTACGAGCAGTACTTC.

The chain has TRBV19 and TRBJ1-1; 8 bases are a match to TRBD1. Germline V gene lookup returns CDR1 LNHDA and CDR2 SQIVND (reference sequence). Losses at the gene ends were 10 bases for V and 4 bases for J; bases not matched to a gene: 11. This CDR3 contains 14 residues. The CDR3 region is CATDRGQGGTEAFF. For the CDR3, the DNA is TGTGCCACAGACAGGGGACAAGGTGGCACTGAAGCTTTCTTT. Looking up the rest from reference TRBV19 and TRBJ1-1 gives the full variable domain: DGGITQSPKYLFRKEGQNVTLSCEQNLNHDAMYWYRQDPGQGLRLIYYSQIVNDFQKGDIAEGYSVSREKKESFPLTVTSAQKNPTAFYLCATDRGQGGTEAFFGQGTRLTVV.

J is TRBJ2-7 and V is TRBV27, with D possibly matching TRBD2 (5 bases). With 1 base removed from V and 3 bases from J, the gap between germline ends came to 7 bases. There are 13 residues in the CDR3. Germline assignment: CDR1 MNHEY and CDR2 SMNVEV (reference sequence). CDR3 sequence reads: CASSLFEGYEQYF. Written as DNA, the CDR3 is TGTGCCAGCAGTTTATTTGAGGGCTACGAGCAGTACTTC.